Below, 8 T cell receptor beta chains from the same sample are listed, as sequenced in a study of blood T cell repertoires in COVID-19. The data were produced by immunoSEQ multiplex PCR, yet TCRdb's version contains in-frame clones alone and is incomplete. The sample carries some 150,000 clones, roughly 89% recorded once. Sequenced: peripheral blood. The source is a woman aged 50 to 60 with acute or convalescent COVID-19.

The chain has TRBV27 and TRBJ1-5, with TRBD1 as a possible D gene (6 bases). With 2 bases removed from V and 2 bases from J, the gap between germline ends came to 10 bases. Germline V gene sequence: CDR1 MNHEY, CDR2 SMNVEV (reference sequence). CDR3 length: 15 residues. The CDR3 sequence is CASSLLQGGNQPQHF. The CDR3 DNA reads TGTGCCAGCAGTTTACTACAGGGAGGCAATCAGCCCCAGCATTTT.

This clone was seen once. The CDR3 DNA reads TGTGCCAGCTCGGACGGACTGGGGGGGCGCAATGAGCAGTTCTTC. It translates to CASSDGLGGRNEQFF. The rearrangement uses TRBV18 and TRBJ2-1; TRBD2 is a possible D gene (7 bases). Trimming cost V 6 bases and J 6 bases, with 18 bases left between them. This CDR3 has 15 amino acids. The germline CDR1 and CDR2 sequences are KGHSH and LQKENI.

This clone has only a few counts. V usage is TRBV24-1 and J usage is TRBJ1-1; D not resolved. Germline V CDR1 and CDR2: KGHDR, SFDVKD. This CDR3 contains 13 residues. Trimming removed 4 bases at V and 4 bases at J, with 9 bases between. The CDR3 sequence: CATSEPGLTEAFF. CDR3 bases: TGTGCCACCAGTGAACCAGGCCTCACTGAAGCTTTCTTT.

The chain links TRBV30 to TRBJ2-2, with D possibly matching TRBD1 (7 bases). CDR3 length equals 17 residues. Germline-derived CDR1 and CDR2 are GTSNPN and SVGIG (reference sequence). The ends were cut back, 0 bases at V and 6 bases at J, with 20 bases in the middle. CDR3 in DNA: TGTGCCTGGAGTGTACTGCGGGACAGCGCCGACTCCGGGGAGCTGTTTTTT. Its protein product is CAWSVLRDSADSGELFF.

The genes are TRBV10-3 and TRBJ1-2, with D hard to call. The CDR3 has 13 residues. CDR1 and CDR2 from the germline V gene are ENHRY and SYGVKD. V lost 2 bases and J lost 8, with 12 bases in between. The DNA for the CDR3 is TGTGCCATCAGTGAGCAGGAGGACGGCGGCTACACCTTC. Its protein product is CAISEQEDGGYTF.

The J gene is TRBJ1-5, the V gene TRBV19, with D maybe TRBD1 (5 bases). Deletions cut 7 bases from V and 3 bases from J, with 10 bases between. Germline V lookup: CDR1 LNHDA, CDR2 SQIVND (reference sequence). The length of the CDR3 is 13 residues. The CDR3 here is CASNPGSNQPQHF. The CDR3 bases are TGTGCCAGTAACCCAGGGTCCAATCAGCCCCAGCATTTT.

The genes are TRBV3-1 (or the pseudogene TRBV3-2) and TRBJ2-1, with 11 positions matching TRBD2. Germline CDR1 reads LGHDT; CDR2 reads YNNKEL (reference sequence). V was pared by 5 bases and J by 7 bases, with 10 bases of the junction left unmatched. This CDR3 is 16 amino acids long. In DNA form, the CDR3 reads TGTGCCAGCAGCTATCCCGGGACTAGCGGTTCAAATGAGCAGTTCTTC. As protein: CASSYPGTSGSNEQFF.

The V call is TRBV3-1 (or the pseudogene TRBV3-2), the J call TRBJ1-5; perhaps TRBD1 as D (6 bases). Germline V gives CDR1 LGHDT, CDR2 YNNKEL (reference sequence). This CDR3 is built from 14 residues. With 6 bases removed from V and 2 bases from J, the gap between germline ends came to 11 bases. The CDR3 region is CASSLGQRNQPQHF. DNA for the CDR3: TGTGCCAGCAGTTTGGGACAACGCAATCAGCCCCAGCATTTT.